This T cell receptor (beta chain) comes out of a study of immune cell composition in non-small cell lung cancer. Points from the study as a whole: Roughly 75% of squamous and around a third of adenocarcinoma cases had tumour-associated clones >0.5%.

Notes on this clone: Its antigen remains unknown.

The CDR3 contains 14 residues. In germline, CDR1 is ENHRY, CDR2 SYGVKD. J gave up 6 bases and V 3 bases, and 4 bases lay outside the gene matches. Assay used: immunoSEQ multiplex PCR; TCRdb lists only in-frame clones, some missing. The table shows a few thousand clones, with almost 70% occurring only once. Normal lung was taken at the farthest possible site, at least 3 cm from tumour. The sequence came from a human donor with non-small cell lung cancer. V and J are TRBV10-3 and TRBJ2-3, with TRBD2 matching 9 bases. Specimen: non-adjacent lung tissue. The DNA of the CDR3 is TGTGCCATCAGTGACCCTAGCGGGGCCGATACGCAGTATTTT. Its protein is CAISDPSGADTQYF.